This T cell receptor (beta chain) derives from a study of blood T cell repertoires in COVID-19. Study summary: Donors in the United States, Italy and Spain gave samples during acute or convalescent COVID-19.

The assay was immunoSEQ multiplex PCR, and TCRdb's table has in-frame clones only and misses some. The sample includes nearly 200,000 clones, over 75% of them seen just once. V shed 4 bases and J shed 0 bases, with 12 bases lying between them. CDR1 and CDR2 from the germline V gene are SNHLY and FYNNEI. This CDR3 spans 15 amino acids. The TCR comes from a woman between 40 and 50 years old who had recovered from COVID-19. The rearrangement joins TRBV2 to TRBJ1-2, with a tentative D call TRBD1 (6 bases). Sequencing was carried out using peripheral blood. The CDR3 DNA reads as TGTGCCAGCAGTGGGACAGTGCAAGCTAACTATGGCTACACCTTC. Translation gives CASSGTVQANYGYTF.